Each of the 25 T cell receptor beta chains below was sequenced from the same sample in a study of cytomegalovirus exposure and HLA in healthy donors. PCR involved 60 Vbeta and 13 Jbeta primers. Here immunoSEQ multiplex PCR was the method, and the copy in TCRdb shows in-frame clones only, minus some. In the table there are 150,000 to 200,000 clones, 76% of which are singletons. The sequenced material came from PBMCs. The receptors here all came from a male donor in good health and CMV-seronegative.

The chain employs TRBV27 and TRBJ2-5, with 8 bases matching TRBD2. The CDR3 has 14 amino acids. Trimming at V came to 7 bases and at J to 5 bases, leaving 9 bases not matched to a gene. Per the germline V gene, CDR1 is MNHEY and CDR2 is SMNVEV (reference sequence). The CDR3 bases are TGTGCCAGCACCCCCGGGGGGGCCCGGGAGACCCAGTACTTC. Residues: CASTPGGARETQYF.

This sequence joins TRBV19 and TRBJ1-5; D not certain. The CDR3 is made up of 14 amino acids. CDR1 and CDR2 (germline): LNHDA, SQIVND (reference sequence). Trimming took off 8 bases at V and 3 bases at J, with 14 bases between the two ends. The CDR3 here is CASRRQGPNQPQHF. In DNA form, the CDR3 reads TGTGCCAGTCGTAGACAAGGCCCCAATCAGCCCCAGCATTTT.

The rearrangement links TRBV4-1 to TRBJ1-4; 10 bases fit TRBD1. In germline, CDR1 is MGHRA, CDR2 YSYEKL. The V and J ends lost 5 bases and 5 bases, in that order; junction bases with no gene match: 8. This CDR3 is built from 16 residues. The CDR3 DNA sequence: TGCGCCAGCAGCGCCGGACAGGGGGATGAGAATGAAAAACTGTTTTTT. It is translated as CASSAGQGDENEKLFF.

The chain uses TRBV28 and TRBJ2-7, with TRBD2 matching over 12 bases. There are 21 residues in the CDR3. Trimming cost V 2 bases and J 2 bases; bases outside gene matches: 19. In germline, CDR1 is MDHEN, CDR2 SYDVKM. DNA of the CDR3: TGTGCCAGCAGTTTACGCGCAGGGCGGACTAGCGGGACCTTTGATACCTACGAGCAGTACTTC. Its translation: CASSLRAGRTSGTFDTYEQYF.

As to this clone: A junction boundary mismatches the germline segment, possibly from a read error. This sequence joins TRBV27 and TRBJ1-3; 7 nucleotides agree with TRBD1. Germline V gene sequence: CDR1 MNHEY, CDR2 SMNVEV (reference sequence). The CDR3 contains 15 residues. DNA for the CDR3: TGTGCCAGCAGCTTATCTACAGGGGCTGGAAACACCATATATTTT. It is translated as CASSLSTGAGNTIYF.

This chain connects TRBV29-1 to TRBJ2-5, with 7 bases lining up with TRBD2. CDR3 size: 15 residues. V shed 4 bases and J 4 bases; nucleotides not matched to a gene: 12. Germline-derived CDR1 and CDR2 are SQVTM and ANQGSEA. CDR3 in DNA: TGCAGCGTTGGAGGCTTGGCCGGGGAGGGAGAGACCCAGTACTTC. This sequence encodes CSVGGLAGEGETQYF. Together with reference TRBV29-1 and TRBJ2-5, the CDR3 gives the full variable domain: SAVISQKPSRDICQRGTSLTIQCQVDSQVTMMFWYRQQPGQSLTLIATANQGSEATYESGFVIDKFPISRPNLTFSTLTVSNMSPEDSSIYLCSVGGLAGEGETQYFGPGTRLLVL.

This chain joins TRBV7-3 and TRBJ1-1; D is unresolved. V lost 2 bases to trimming and J lost 4 bases, with 11 bases between them. The CDR3 has 14 amino acids. Germline V gene lookup returns CDR1 SGHTA and CDR2 FQGTGA. The CDR3 DNA reads as TGTGCCAGCAGCTTAGGGGAGAGGGTCACTGAAGCTTTCTTT. Protein sequence: CASSLGERVTEAFF.

This clone appeared a few times. This chain joins TRBV5-4 and TRBJ2-1; 7 bases map to TRBD2. The V gene end was trimmed by 2 bases and the J gene end by 5 bases; junction bases not matched to a gene: 7. Germline values: CDR1 SGHNT, CDR2 YYREEE (reference sequence). The CDR3 is 15 residues long. The CDR3 loop reads CASSFTSASDNEQFF. As DNA, the CDR3 is TGTGCCAGCAGCTTCACTAGCGCGTCCGACAATGAGCAGTTCTTC.

As concerns this clone: This specimen includes other DNA sequences encoding the same CDR3. The chain joins TRBV9 to TRBJ2-2; perhaps TRBD2 as D (5 bases). The CDR3 consists of 15 residues. Looked up from germline, CDR1 is SGDLS and CDR2 is YYNGEE. V was trimmed by 0 bases and J by 4 bases, leaving 10 bases between them. The CDR3 loop is CASSVASRGTGELFF. The CDR3 DNA is TGTGCCAGCAGCGTAGCTAGCAGAGGCACCGGGGAGCTGTTTTTT.

This rearrangement joins TRBV7-2 to TRBJ1-1; 7 bases fit TRBD1. The CDR3 is 15 amino acids. Germline assignment: CDR1 SGHTA and CDR2 FQGNSA. The J segment lost 1 base and the V segment lost 5 bases, leaving 7 bases of the junction unmatched. CDR3 amino acids: CASSVRRTGNTEAFF. DNA of the CDR3: TGTGCCAGCAGCGTCCGGAGGACAGGGAACACTGAAGCTTTCTTT.

This chain uses TRBV28 with TRBJ2-7, with 9 bases fitting TRBD2. The V gene end was trimmed by 2 bases and the J gene end by 4 bases; junction bases not matched to a gene: 3. The CDR3 consists of 14 residues. The germline V gene encodes CDR1 MDHEN and CDR2 SYDVKM. CDR3 nucleotides: TGTGCCAGCAGTTTAGTAGCGGGGGAATACGAGCAGTACTTC. This translates into CASSLVAGEYEQYF.

This chain uses TRBV9 with TRBJ2-7; TRBD1 aligns across 9 bases. V lost 0 bases and J lost 7; bases outside the gene matches: 11. CDR1 is SGDLS and CDR2 is YYNGEE in the germline V gene. CDR3 length: 16 amino acids. The CDR3 coding sequence is TGTGCCAGCAGCGTAGGGGGACAGGGCGCTGAGTGGGAGCAGTACTTC. Residues: CASSVGGQGAEWEQYF.

J is TRBJ1-3 and V is TRBV19; no definite D call. The germline CDR1 and CDR2 sequences are LNHDA and SQIVND (reference sequence). V was shortened by 6 bases and J by 0 bases, with 12 bases between the two germline ends. CDR3 length: 15 residues. The CDR3, as DNA: TGTGCCAGTAGGCTCGCCCGGAGCTCTGGAAACACCATATATTTT. Its protein product is CASRLARSSGNTIYF.

This chain links TRBV9 with TRBJ2-2; D ambiguous. V dropped 0 bases and J dropped 6 bases, with 9 bases sitting between them. Germline V gives CDR1 SGDLS, CDR2 YYNGEE. The CDR3 runs 14 residues. CDR3 bases: TGTGCCAGCAGCGTAGCCGACATCGCCGGGGAGCTGTTTTTT. It codes for CASSVADIAGELFF.

CDR3 DNA sequence: TGTGCCAGCAGTTACTCCCTGAACTATGGCTACACCTTC. It translates to CASSYSLNYGYTF. V usage is TRBV6-5 and J usage is TRBJ1-2; the D is unclear. CDR3 length: 13 residues. Looked up from germline, CDR1 is MNHEY and CDR2 is SVGAGI. V shed 0 bases and J shed 2 bases, with 4 bases lying between them.

The chain uses TRBV11-2 and TRBJ2-5, with 9 bases matching TRBD1. The germline V gene has CDR1 SGHAT and CDR2 FQNNGV. The CDR3 has 14 residues. Losses at the gene ends were 4 bases for V and 5 bases for J; bases not matched to a gene: 5. CDR3 DNA sequence: TGTGCCAGCAGCTCTAACAGGGGGCGTGAGACCCAGTACTTC. This encodes CASSSNRGRETQYF.

The J gene is TRBJ1-1, the V gene TRBV5-5, with D uncertain. The CDR3 contains 15 residues. Trimming left V 3 bases short and J 0 bases short, with 12 bases between. The germline V gene encodes CDR1 SGHKS and CDR2 YYEKEE (reference sequence). CDR3 loop: CASSSENRMNTEAFF. The DNA for the CDR3 is TGTGCCAGCAGCTCGGAAAACAGAATGAACACTGAAGCTTTCTTT. Full variable domain (outside the CDR3, taken from reference TRBV5-5 and TRBJ1-1): DAGVTQSPTHLIKTRGQQVTLRCSPISGHKSVSWYQQVLGQGPQFIFQYYEKEERGRGNFPDRFSARQFPNYSSELNVNALLLGDSALYLCASSSENRMNTEAFFGQGTRLTVV.

The chain recombines TRBV6-4 with TRBJ2-3; 8 bases fit TRBD1. Per the germline V gene, CDR1 is MRHNA and CDR2 is SNTAGT. The J segment lost 3 bases and the V segment lost 2 bases, leaving 4 bases of the junction unmatched. The CDR3 extends over 15 amino acids. The CDR3 sequence is CASSDGTGATDTQYF. CDR3 nucleotides: TGTGCCAGCAGTGACGGGACAGGAGCAACAGATACGCAGTATTTT.

The chain recombines TRBV5-6 with TRBJ2-3, with D unresolved. Trimming left V 1 base short and J 7 bases short, with 4 bases between. CDR3 length: 11 amino acids. Germline V gives CDR1 SGHDT, CDR2 YYEEEE. The CDR3 loop reads CASSLSYTQYF. The CDR3 DNA reads TGTGCCAGCAGCTTGTCCTATACGCAGTATTTT.

This chain joins TRBV15 and TRBJ2-3; 10 bases line up with TRBD2. After removal of 3 bases from V and 3 bases from J, the junction contained 3 bases not matched to a gene. Looked up from germline, CDR1 is LNHNV and CDR2 is YYDKDF (reference sequence). This CDR3 has 15 residues. In DNA, the CDR3 is TGTGCCACCAGCAGCTTAGCGGGAGGAACAGATACGCAGTATTTT. Protein product: CATSSLAGGTDTQYF.

The rearrangement uses TRBV7-3 and TRBJ1-2; TRBD1 matches at 9 bases. The CDR3 loop spans 16 amino acids. Trimming at V came to 5 bases and at J to 6 bases, leaving 13 bases not matched to a gene. Germline V gene sequence: CDR1 SGHTA, CDR2 FQGTGA. CDR3 residues: CASSPQADRGYHGYTF. The CDR3 DNA reads TGTGCCAGCAGCCCGCAGGCGGACAGGGGATATCATGGCTACACCTTC.

The chain combines TRBV7-2 with TRBJ2-3, with a weak D call TRBD2 (7 bases). The CDR3 is 15 residues long. V was clipped by 0 bases and J by 7 bases, with 14 bases between them. Germline V gives CDR1 SGHTA, CDR2 FQGNSA. In nucleotides, the CDR3 is TGTGCCAGCAGCTTAGCGACGGGGGGCGGAAATACGCAGTATTTT. It encodes CASSLATGGGNTQYF. Full variable domain (outside the CDR3, taken from reference TRBV7-2 and TRBJ2-3): GAGVSQSPSNKVTEKGKDVELRCDPISGHTALYWYRQSLGQGLEFLIYFQGNSAPDKSGLPSDRFSAERTGGSVSTLTIQRTQQEDSAVYLCASSLATGGGNTQYFGPGTRLTVL.

The J gene is TRBJ1-5, the V gene TRBV18; maybe TRBD1 (6 bases). The CDR3 loop spans 15 amino acids. Trimming took 3 bases from V and 5 from J, leaving 14 bases between them. Germline-derived CDR1 and CDR2 are KGHSH and LQKENI. The CDR3 sequence: CASSPQTGGDQPQHF. CDR3 coding DNA: TGTGCCAGCTCACCGCAGACGGGGGGCGATCAGCCCCAGCATTTT.

The chain combines TRBV2 with TRBJ2-1; TRBD1 is a possible D gene (6 bases). The CDR3 is 13 amino acids. The V and J ends lost 4 bases and 4 bases respectively, with 8 bases between them. Looked up from germline, CDR1 is SNHLY and CDR2 is FYNNEI. The CDR3 sequence is CASSADRYNEQFF. The CDR3, as DNA: TGTGCCAGCAGTGCAGACAGGTACAATGAGCAGTTCTTC.

The chain has TRBV7-3 and TRBJ2-1; weak D call: TRBD2 (6 bases). Germline CDR1 SGHTA, CDR2 FQGTGA. V lost 3 bases, J lost 4 bases, and 10 bases lay in between. The CDR3 has 14 amino acids. This CDR3 reads CASSLGTGYNEQFF. The DNA of the CDR3 is TGTGCCAGCAGCTTGGGGACTGGATACAATGAGCAGTTCTTC.